The clone carrying this TCR beta chain was recorded only once. Its matching antigen is unknown. CDR3 length: 17 residues. The germline V gene has CDR1 SGDLS and CDR2 YYNGEE. After removal of 4 bases from V and 0 bases from J, the junction contained 8 bases not matched to a gene. For TCRbeta, the library was prepared with unique molecular identifiers. TCRdb passed the PCR reads through MiXCR, listing each CDR3 protein once. Here the sample spans about a million distinct CDR3 sequences, roughly 29% being singletons. This sample is part of a study of T-cell reconstitution after alpha-beta-depleted transplantation in children. Study results and limitations: After transplant, high TCRbeta diversity at day 60 in some patients arose from surviving recipient T cells and thymic progenitors. At around two months after transplant, the alpha-beta T cells were reportedly derived from several hundred expanded clones that came from non-depleted graft cells.

The gene calls are TRBV9 and TRBJ2-1; 9 bases are a match to TRBD2. The sequence derives from a boy in the first two years of life who had a stem cell transplant for SCID, so the T cells may come from the graft donor. This specimen consisted of PBMCs, mostly from graft donor cells, obtained 360 days after TCRalphabeta/CD19-depleted stem cell transplant. For the CDR3, the DNA is TGTGCCAGCAGCCTCCTAGCGGGGCCGGGCTCCTACAATGAGCAGTTCTTC. Its translation is CASSLLAGPGSYNEQFF.